One and the same sample provided the 10 T cell receptor beta chains below, sequenced in a study of metastatic and nonmetastatic thyroid tumors (dated by TCRdb to 2020 to 2021). Receptors were amplified or captured by PCR. TCRdb lists the instrument as Illumina HiSeq 4000. Using fastp trimming at Q25 and MiXCR clonotype assembly, TCRdb reanalyzed the public sequencing data and kept in-frame beta chains. This sample lists about 40,000 clones; over 25% were detected once. The ten largest clones capture 9.9% of the sample. Before undergoing thyroid surgery, none of the patients had been given any kind of treatment. What was sequenced was blood. The receptors come from a male donor with papillary thyroid cancer or a benign thyroid nodule (not recorded which). Some clones in this sample may be carry-over from other donors' samples.

The chain links TRBV5-1 to TRBJ2-2; 9 bases line up with TRBD2. The CDR3 has 18 amino acids. J gave up 6 bases and V 0 bases, and 12 bases lay outside the gene matches. Germline CDR1 is SGHRS and CDR2 is YFSETQ. CDR3: CASSLVAGVDGVSGELFF. CDR3 nucleotides: TGCGCCAGCAGCTTGGTAGCGGGAGTGGATGGTGTGTCCGGGGAGCTGTTTTTT. The complete variable domain, with remaining parts taken from reference TRBV5-1 and TRBJ2-2, reads KAGVTQTPRYLIKTRGQQVTLSCSPISGHRSVSWYQQTPGQGLQFLFEYFSETQRNKGNFPGRFSGRQFSNSRSEMNVSTLELGDSALYLCASSLVAGVDGVSGELFFGEGSRLTVL.

V and J are TRBV11-2 and TRBJ2-7; perhaps TRBD2 as D (5 bases). CDR1 is SGHAT, CDR2 FQNNGV, per germline. Trimming stripped 1 base from V and 2 bases from J, with 9 bases between. The CDR3 is made up of 14 amino acids. CDR3 nucleotides: TGTGCCAGCAGCTTAGTACTAGGAGCCTACGAGCAGTACTTC. Protein product: CASSLVLGAYEQYF.

This clone was recorded many times. The chain joins TRBV20-1 to TRBJ1-1; 8 positions agree with TRBD1. The CDR3 loop spans 13 amino acids. Trimming removed 4 bases from V and 3 bases from J; junction bases left unmatched: 4. CDR1 is DFQATT, CDR2 SNEGSKA, per germline (reference sequence). This chain's CDR3 is CSATEQGDTEAFF. In DNA, the CDR3 is TGCAGTGCTACCGAACAGGGGGACACTGAAGCTTTCTTT.

This clone was seen repeatedly, ten times or more. Other DNA variants within this sample encode the same CDR3. The J gene is TRBJ1-1, the V gene TRBV5-8; D gene uncertain. Looked up from germline, CDR1 is SGHTS and CDR2 is YDEGEE. V gave up 0 bases and J gave up 5 bases, with 17 bases separating them. The CDR3 covers 16 residues. CDR3 sequence reads: CASSLAAGSLATEAFF. The CDR3 DNA is TGTGCCAGCAGCTTGGCCGCCGGGAGTCTGGCAACTGAAGCTTTCTTT.

The chain employs TRBV24-1 and TRBJ2-2; D remains ambiguous. The CDR3 length is 15 residues. CDR1 KGHDR and CDR2 SFDVKD come from the germline V gene. Trimming stripped 4 bases from V and 3 bases from J, with 11 bases between. The CDR3 sequence: CATSDLNSYTGELFF. CDR3 nucleotides: TGTGCCACCAGTGACCTGAACAGCTACACCGGGGAGCTGTTTTTT.

This clone has only a few counts. This chain uses TRBV12-3 or TRBV12-4 with TRBJ2-5; 10 nucleotides agree with TRBD1. The V and J ends lost 3 bases and 4 bases, in that order; junction bases with no gene match: 11. This CDR3 is 17 amino acids long. As DNA, the CDR3 is TGTGCCAGCAGTTTTTATAGGGGGGACAGGGGACGAGAGACCCAGTACTTC. It specifies CASSFYRGDRGRETQYF.

The rearrangement links TRBV7-6 to TRBJ1-2; 12 bases fit TRBD1. The CDR3 loop spans 16 amino acids. The germline V gene has CDR1 SGHVS and CDR2 FNYEAQ. V gave up 0 bases and J gave up 6 bases; unmatched junction bases: 5. The CDR3, as DNA: TGTGCCAGCAGCTTAGCAGGGACAGGGGGCGGGGATGGCTACACCTTC. Translated, it gives CASSLAGTGGGDGYTF.

The table lists this clone with many counts. This rearrangement joins TRBV28 to TRBJ1-3; no clear D. V lost 2 bases to trimming and J lost 4 bases, with 3 bases between them. In germline, CDR1 is MDHEN, CDR2 SYDVKM. The CDR3 is made up of 12 amino acids. The CDR3 loop reads CASSLGGNTIYF. DNA of the CDR3: TGTGCCAGCAGTTTAGGCGGAAACACCATATATTTT.

This rearrangement joins TRBV14 to TRBJ2-7; 7 bases map to TRBD1. J gave up 6 bases and V 3 bases, and 8 bases lay outside the gene matches. CDR3 size: 14 residues. Germline lookup yields CDR1 SGHDN and CDR2 FVKESK. The CDR3 sequence: CASSQIDRELEQYF. The CDR3 nucleotides read TGTGCCAGCAGCCAGATAGACAGGGAACTCGAGCAGTACTTC.

The sample holds a few counts of this clone. This rearrangement joins TRBV6-1 to TRBJ1-4, with D unresolved. Germline V gives CDR1 MNHNS, CDR2 SASEGT. Trimming took off 4 bases at V and 8 bases at J, with 17 bases between the two ends. CDR3 length: 15 residues. The CDR3 spells CASSAKREKREKLFF. CDR3 in DNA: TGTGCCAGCAGTGCCAAAAGGGAGAAAAGGGAAAAACTGTTTTTT.